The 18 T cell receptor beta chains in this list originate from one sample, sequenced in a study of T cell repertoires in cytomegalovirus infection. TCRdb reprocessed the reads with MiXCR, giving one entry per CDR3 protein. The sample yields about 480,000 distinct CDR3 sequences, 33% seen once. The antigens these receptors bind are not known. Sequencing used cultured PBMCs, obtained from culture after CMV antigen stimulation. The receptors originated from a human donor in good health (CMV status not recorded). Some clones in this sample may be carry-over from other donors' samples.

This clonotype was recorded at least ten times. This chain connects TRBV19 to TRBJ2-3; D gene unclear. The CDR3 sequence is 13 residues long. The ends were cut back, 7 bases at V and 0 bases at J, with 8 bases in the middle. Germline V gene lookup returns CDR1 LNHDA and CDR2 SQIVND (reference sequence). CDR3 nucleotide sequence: TGTGCCAGTACCTCAATTAGCACAGATACGCAGTATTTT. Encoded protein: CASTSISTDTQYF.

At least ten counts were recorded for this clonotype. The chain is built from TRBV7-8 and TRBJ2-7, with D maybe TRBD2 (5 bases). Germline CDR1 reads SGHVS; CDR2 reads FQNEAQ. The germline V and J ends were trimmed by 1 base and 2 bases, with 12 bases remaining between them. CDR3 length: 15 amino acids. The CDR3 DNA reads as TGTGCCAGCAGCTTAGACAGCGGCTCAACCTACGAGCAGTACGTC. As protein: CASSLDSGSTYEQYV.

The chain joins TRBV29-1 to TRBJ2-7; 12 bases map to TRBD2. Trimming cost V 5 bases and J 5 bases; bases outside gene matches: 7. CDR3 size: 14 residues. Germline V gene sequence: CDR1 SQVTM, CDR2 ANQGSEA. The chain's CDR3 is CSVRTSGNRDEQYF. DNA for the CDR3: TGCAGCGTTCGGACTAGCGGGAATCGGGACGAGCAGTACTTC.

CDR3 residues: CASSYLGKVYEQYF. CDR3 sequence (DNA): TGTGCCAGCAGTTATTTAGGGAAGGTTTACGAGCAGTACTTC. This sequence joins TRBV6-6 and TRBJ2-7; D unresolved. This CDR3 comprises 14 residues. Germline CDR1 reads MNHNY; CDR2 reads SVGAGI (reference sequence). Trimming stripped 3 bases from V and 4 bases from J, with 13 bases between.

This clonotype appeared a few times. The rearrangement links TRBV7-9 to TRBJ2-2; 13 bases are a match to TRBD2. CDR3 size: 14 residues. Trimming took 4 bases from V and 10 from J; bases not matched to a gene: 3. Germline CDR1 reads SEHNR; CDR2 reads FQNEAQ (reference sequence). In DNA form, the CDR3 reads TGTGCCAGCAGCTGGACTAGCGGGAGTCTGGAGCTGTTTTTT. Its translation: CASSWTSGSLELFF. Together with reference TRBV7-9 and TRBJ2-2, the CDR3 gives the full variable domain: DTGVSQNPRHKITKRGQNVTFRCDPISEHNRLYWYRQTLGQGPEFLTYFQNEAQLEKSRLLSDRFSAERPKGSFSTLEIQRTEQGDSAMYLCASSWTSGSLELFFGEGSRLTVL.

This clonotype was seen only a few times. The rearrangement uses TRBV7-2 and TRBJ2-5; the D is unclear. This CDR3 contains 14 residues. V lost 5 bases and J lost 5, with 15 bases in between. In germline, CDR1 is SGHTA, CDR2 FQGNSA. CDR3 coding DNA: TGTGCCAGCAGCCCCTCCAAGGGTGGGGAGACCCAGTACTTC. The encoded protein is CASSPSKGGETQYF.

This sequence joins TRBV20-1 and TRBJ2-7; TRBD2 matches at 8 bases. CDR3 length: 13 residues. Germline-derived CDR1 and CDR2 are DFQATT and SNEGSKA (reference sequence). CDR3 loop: CSLAGGRYYEQYF. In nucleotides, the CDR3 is TGCAGCTTAGCGGGCGGGAGGTACTACGAGCAGTACTTC.

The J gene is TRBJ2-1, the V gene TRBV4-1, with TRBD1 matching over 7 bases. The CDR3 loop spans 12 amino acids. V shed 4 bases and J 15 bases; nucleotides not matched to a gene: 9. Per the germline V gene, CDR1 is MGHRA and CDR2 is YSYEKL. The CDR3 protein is CASSLTGFRLFF. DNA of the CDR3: TGCGCCAGCAGCCTGACAGGGTTTCGGCTGTTCTTC.

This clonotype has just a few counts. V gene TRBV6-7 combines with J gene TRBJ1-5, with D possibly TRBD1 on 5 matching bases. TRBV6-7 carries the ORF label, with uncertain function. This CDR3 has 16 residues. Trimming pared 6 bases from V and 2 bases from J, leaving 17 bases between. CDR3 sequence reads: CASSLLRDRGNQPQHF. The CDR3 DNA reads TGTGCCAGCAGCCTTCTCCGGGACCGAGGCAATCAGCCCCAGCATTTT.

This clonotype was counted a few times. The CDR3 loop reads CASSYRPGSTREQYF. CDR3 bases: TGTGCCAGCAGCTACCGACCAGGGAGTACGCGAGAGCAGTACTTC. The rearrangement uses TRBV7-2 and TRBJ2-7; perhaps D is TRBD1 or TRBD2 (5 bases each). This CDR3 spans 15 amino acids. Trimming cost V 4 bases and J 7 bases, with 20 bases left between them. Germline V gene lookup returns CDR1 SGHTA and CDR2 FQGNSA.

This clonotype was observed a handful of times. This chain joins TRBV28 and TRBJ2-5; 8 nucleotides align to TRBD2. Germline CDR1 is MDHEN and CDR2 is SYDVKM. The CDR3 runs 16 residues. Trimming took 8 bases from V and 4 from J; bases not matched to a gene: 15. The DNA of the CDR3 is TGTGCCAGCCGCTTTGGGACTAGGTTCGTCCGAGAGACCCAGTACTTC. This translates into CASRFGTRFVRETQYF.

The CDR3 protein is CASSLVGRAQVDEQFF. CDR3 DNA sequence: TGTGCCAGCAGCTTAGTCGGGAGGGCTCAGGTGGATGAGCAGTTCTTC. The chain is built from TRBV13 and TRBJ2-1, with TRBD2 identical over 8 bases. CDR3 size: 16 residues. V trimming: 1 base; J trimming: 8 bases; junction bases outside the gene matches: 10. The germline V gene has CDR1 PRHDT and CDR2 FYEKMQ (reference sequence). Looking up the rest from reference TRBV13 and TRBJ2-1 gives the full variable domain: AAGVIQSPRHLIKEKRETATLKCYPIPRHDTVYWYQQGPGQDPQFLISFYEKMQSDKGSIPDRFSAQQFSDYHSELNMSSLELGDSALYFCASSLVGRAQVDEQFFGPGTRLTVL.

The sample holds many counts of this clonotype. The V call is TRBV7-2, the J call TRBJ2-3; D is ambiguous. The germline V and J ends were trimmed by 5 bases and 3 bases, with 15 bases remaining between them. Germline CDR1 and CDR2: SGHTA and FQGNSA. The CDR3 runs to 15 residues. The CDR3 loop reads CASSTRLSRTDTQYF. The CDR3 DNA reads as TGTGCCAGCAGCACTCGTCTGAGCAGGACAGATACGCAGTATTTT.

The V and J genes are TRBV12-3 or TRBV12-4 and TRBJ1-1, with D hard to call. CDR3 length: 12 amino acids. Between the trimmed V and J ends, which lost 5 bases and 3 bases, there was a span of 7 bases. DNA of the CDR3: TGTGCCAGCAGTGTCGGCTACACTGAAGCTTTCTTT. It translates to CASSVGYTEAFF.

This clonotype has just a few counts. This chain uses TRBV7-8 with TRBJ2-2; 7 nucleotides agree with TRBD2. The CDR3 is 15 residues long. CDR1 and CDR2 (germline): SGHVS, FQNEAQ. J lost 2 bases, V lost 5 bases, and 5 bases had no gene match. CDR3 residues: CASSRSGTNTGELFF. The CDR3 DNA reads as TGTGCCAGCAGCCGGAGCGGGACCAACACCGGGGAGCTGTTTTTT.

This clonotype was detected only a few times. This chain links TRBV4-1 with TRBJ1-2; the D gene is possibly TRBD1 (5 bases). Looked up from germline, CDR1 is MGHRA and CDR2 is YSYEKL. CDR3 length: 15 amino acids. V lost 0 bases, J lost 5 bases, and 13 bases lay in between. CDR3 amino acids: CASSQDRGGKYGYTF. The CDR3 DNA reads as TGCGCCAGCAGCCAAGATCGGGGGGGGAAGTATGGCTACACCTTC.

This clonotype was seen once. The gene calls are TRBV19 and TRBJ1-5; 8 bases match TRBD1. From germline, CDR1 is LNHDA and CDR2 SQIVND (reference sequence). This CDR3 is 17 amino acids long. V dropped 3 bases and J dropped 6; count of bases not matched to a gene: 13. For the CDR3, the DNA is TGTGCCAGTAGTATCCCCGGACAGGGAGCCTTGGGTCAGCCCCAGCATTTT. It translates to CASSIPGQGALGQPQHF.

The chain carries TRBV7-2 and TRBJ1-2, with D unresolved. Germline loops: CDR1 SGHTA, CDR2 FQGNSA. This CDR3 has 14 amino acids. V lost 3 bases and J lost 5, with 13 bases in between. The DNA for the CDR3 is TGTGCCAGCAGCTTGGTTGCCCCGTCTTATGGCTACACCTTC. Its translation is CASSLVAPSYGYTF.